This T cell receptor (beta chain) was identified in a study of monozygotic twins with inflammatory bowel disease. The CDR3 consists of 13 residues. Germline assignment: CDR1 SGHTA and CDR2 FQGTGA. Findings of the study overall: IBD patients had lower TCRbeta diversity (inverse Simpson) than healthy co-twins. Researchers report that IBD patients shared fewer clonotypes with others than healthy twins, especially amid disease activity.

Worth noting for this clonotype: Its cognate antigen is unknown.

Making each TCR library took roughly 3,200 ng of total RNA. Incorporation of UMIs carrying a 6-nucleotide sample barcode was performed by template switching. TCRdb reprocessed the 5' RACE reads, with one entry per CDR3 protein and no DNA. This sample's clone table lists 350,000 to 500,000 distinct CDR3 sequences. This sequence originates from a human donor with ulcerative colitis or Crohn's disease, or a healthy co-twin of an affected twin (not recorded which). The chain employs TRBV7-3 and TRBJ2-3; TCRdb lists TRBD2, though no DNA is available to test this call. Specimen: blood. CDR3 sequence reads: CASSSRLTDTQYF.